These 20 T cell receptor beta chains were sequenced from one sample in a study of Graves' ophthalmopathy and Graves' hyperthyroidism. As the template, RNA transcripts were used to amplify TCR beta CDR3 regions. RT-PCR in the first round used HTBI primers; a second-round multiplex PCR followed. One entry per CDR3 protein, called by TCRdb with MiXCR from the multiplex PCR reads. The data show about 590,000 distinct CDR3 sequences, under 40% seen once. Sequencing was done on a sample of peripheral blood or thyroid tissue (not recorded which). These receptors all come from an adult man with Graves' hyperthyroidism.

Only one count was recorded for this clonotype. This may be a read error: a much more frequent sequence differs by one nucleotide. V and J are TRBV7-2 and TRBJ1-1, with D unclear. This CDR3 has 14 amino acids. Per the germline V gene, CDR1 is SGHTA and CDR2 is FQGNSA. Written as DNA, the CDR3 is TGTGCCAGCAGCTTGGCGGTGGTGAACATTGAAGCTTTCTTT. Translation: CASSLAVVNIEAFF.

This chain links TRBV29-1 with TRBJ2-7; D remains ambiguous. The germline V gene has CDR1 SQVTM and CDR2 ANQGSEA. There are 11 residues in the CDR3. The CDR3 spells CSFQAGYEQYF. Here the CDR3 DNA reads TGCAGTTTCCAGGCCGGCTACGAGCAGTACTTC.

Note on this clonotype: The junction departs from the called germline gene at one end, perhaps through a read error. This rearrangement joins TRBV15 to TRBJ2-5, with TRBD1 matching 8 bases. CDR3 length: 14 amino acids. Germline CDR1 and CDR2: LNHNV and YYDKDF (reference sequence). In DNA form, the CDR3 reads TGCGCCACCAGCAGCGGACAGGGTGTAATGCCCCAGTACTTC. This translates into CATSSGQGVMPQYF.

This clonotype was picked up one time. In DNA, the CDR3 is TGTGCCACCAGTGCTAGTGGGACGGGGAGCTCCTACGAGCAGTACTTC. Protein sequence: CATSASGTGSSYEQYF. This chain links TRBV24-1 with TRBJ2-7; D tentatively reads TRBD1 or TRBD2 (5 bases each). Germline CDR1 and CDR2: KGHDR and SFDVKD. The CDR3 length is 16 residues. Trimming shortened V by 5 bases and J by 0 bases, and 16 bases separated the two germline ends.

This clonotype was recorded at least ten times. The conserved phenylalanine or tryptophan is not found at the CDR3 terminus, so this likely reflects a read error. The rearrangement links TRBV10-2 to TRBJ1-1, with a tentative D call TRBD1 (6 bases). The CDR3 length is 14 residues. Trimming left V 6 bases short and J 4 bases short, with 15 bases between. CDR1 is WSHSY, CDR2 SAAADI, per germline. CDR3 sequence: CASRGGGRGTEAFS. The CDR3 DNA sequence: TGCGCCAGCAGGGGTGGGGGGCGGGGCACTGAAGCTTTCTCT.

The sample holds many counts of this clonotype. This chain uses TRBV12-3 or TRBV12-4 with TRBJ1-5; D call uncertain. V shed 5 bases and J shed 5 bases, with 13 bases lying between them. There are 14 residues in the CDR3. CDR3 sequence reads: CASSLGPGDQPQHF. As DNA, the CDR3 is TGTGCCAGCAGTCTCGGGCCTGGGGATCAGCCCCAGCATTTT.

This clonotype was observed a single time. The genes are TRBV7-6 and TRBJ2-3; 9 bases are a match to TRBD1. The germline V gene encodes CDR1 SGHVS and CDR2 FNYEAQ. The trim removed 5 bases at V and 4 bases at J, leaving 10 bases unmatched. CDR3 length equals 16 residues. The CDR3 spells CASSLGGTGLPDTQYF. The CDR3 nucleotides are TGTGCCAGCAGCCTGGGCGGGACAGGGTTGCCAGATACGCAGTATTTT. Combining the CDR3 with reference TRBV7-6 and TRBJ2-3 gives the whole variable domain GAGVSQSPRYKVTKRGQDVALRCDPISGHVSLYWYRQALGQGPEFLTYFNYEAQQDKSGLPNDRFSAERPEGSISTLTIQRTEQRDSAMYRCASSLGGTGLPDTQYFGPGTRLTVL.

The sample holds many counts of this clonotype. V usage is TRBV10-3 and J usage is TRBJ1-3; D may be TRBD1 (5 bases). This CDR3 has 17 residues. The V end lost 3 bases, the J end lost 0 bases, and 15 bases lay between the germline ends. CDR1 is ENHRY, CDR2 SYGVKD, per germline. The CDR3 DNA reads TGTGCCATCAGTGAAGTACAGGCAGATTTCTCTGGAAACACCATATATTTT. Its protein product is CAISEVQADFSGNTIYF.

The CDR3 region has the DNA TGCGCCAGCAGCTTGGCTCCGGGAGATACGCAGTATTTT. It is translated as CASSLAPGDTQYF. The chain joins TRBV5-1 to TRBJ2-3, with unresolved D. Trimming stripped 0 bases from V and 5 bases from J, with 7 bases between. There are 13 residues in the CDR3. Germline-derived CDR1 and CDR2 are SGHRS and YFSETQ.

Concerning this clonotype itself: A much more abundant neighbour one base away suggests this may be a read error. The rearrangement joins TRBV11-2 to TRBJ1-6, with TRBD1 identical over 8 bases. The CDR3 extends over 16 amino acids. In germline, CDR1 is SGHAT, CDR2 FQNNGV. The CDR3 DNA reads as TGTGCCAGCAGCATTGGGACAGGTTATCGGTATTCACCCCTCTACTTT. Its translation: CASSIGTGYRYSPLYF.

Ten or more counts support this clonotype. The CDR3 DNA sequence: TGTGCCACCAGTGATGGGAGGGGCGAGCAGTACTTC. This codes for CATSDGRGEQYF. The chain links TRBV24-1 to TRBJ2-7; 7 bases map to TRBD2. The trim removed 3 bases at V and 6 bases at J, leaving 1 base unmatched. CDR1 is KGHDR and CDR2 is SFDVKD in the germline V gene. The CDR3 contains 12 residues.

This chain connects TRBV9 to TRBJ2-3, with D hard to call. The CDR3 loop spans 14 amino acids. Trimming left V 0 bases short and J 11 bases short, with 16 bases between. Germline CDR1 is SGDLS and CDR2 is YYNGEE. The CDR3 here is CASSVDSSYNEQYF. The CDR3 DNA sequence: TGTGCCAGCAGCGTAGATAGCTCCTACAATGAGCAGTATTTT.

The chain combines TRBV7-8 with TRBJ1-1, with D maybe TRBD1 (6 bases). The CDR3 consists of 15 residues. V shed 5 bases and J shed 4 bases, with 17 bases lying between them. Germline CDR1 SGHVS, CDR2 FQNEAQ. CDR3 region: CASSLRSGVATEAFF. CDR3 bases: TGTGCCAGCAGCCTAAGATCAGGGGTCGCCACTGAAGCTTTCTTT. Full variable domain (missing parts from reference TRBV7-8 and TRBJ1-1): GAGVSQSPRYKVAKRGQDVALRCDPISGHVSLFWYQQALGQGPEFLTYFQNEAQLDKSGLPSDRFFAERPEGSVSTLKIQRTQQEDSAVYLCASSLRSGVATEAFFGQGTRLTVV.

CDR3 sequence: CASSDRQTLHF. The CDR3 DNA sequence: TGTGCCAGCAGCGACCGGCAGACCCTCCACTTT. V gene TRBV6-1 combines with J gene TRBJ1-6; D remains ambiguous. CDR1 is MNHNS, CDR2 SASEGT, per germline. Trimming pared 6 bases from V and 14 bases from J, leaving 11 bases between. The CDR3 spans 11 residues.

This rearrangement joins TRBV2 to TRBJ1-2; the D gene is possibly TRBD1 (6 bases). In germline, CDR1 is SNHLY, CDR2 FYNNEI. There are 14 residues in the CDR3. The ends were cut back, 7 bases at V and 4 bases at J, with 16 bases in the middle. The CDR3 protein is CASTAGVLSYGYTF. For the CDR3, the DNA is TGTGCCAGCACGGCAGGGGTTCTTAGCTATGGCTACACCTTC.

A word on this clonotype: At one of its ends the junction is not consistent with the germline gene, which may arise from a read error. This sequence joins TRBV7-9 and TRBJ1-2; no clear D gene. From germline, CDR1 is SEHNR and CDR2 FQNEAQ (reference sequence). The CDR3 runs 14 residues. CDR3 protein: CASSLSGQHDGYAF. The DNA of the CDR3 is TGTGCCAGCAGCCTAAGTGGGCAGCACGATGGCTACGCCTTC.

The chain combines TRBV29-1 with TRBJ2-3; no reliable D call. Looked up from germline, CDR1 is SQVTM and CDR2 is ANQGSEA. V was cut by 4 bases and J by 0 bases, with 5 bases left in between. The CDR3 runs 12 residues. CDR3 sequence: CSVVHSTDTQYF. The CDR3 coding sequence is TGCAGCGTTGTTCACAGCACAGATACGCAGTATTTT.

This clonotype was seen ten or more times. CDR3 amino acids: CAISEGAAGELFF. The CDR3 bases are TGTGCCATCAGTGAAGGGGCGGCCGGGGAGCTGTTTTTT. The chain has TRBV10-3 and TRBJ2-2, with D maybe TRBD1 (5 bases). V lost 3 bases and J lost 6, with 8 bases in between. Germline values: CDR1 ENHRY, CDR2 SYGVKD. The CDR3 is 13 amino acids.

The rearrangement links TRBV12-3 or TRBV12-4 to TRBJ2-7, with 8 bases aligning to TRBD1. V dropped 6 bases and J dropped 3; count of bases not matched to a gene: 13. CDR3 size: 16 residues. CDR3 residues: CASSLAPGQERYEQYF. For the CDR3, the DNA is TGTGCCAGCAGCCTAGCGCCGGGACAGGAACGCTACGAGCAGTACTTC.

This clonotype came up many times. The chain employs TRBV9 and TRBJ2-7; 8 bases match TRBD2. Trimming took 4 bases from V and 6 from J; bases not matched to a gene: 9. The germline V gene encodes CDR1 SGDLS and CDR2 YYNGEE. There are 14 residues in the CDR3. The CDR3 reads CASSTGLAPIEQYF. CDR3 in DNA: TGTGCCAGCAGCACAGGACTAGCACCCATCGAGCAGTACTTC.